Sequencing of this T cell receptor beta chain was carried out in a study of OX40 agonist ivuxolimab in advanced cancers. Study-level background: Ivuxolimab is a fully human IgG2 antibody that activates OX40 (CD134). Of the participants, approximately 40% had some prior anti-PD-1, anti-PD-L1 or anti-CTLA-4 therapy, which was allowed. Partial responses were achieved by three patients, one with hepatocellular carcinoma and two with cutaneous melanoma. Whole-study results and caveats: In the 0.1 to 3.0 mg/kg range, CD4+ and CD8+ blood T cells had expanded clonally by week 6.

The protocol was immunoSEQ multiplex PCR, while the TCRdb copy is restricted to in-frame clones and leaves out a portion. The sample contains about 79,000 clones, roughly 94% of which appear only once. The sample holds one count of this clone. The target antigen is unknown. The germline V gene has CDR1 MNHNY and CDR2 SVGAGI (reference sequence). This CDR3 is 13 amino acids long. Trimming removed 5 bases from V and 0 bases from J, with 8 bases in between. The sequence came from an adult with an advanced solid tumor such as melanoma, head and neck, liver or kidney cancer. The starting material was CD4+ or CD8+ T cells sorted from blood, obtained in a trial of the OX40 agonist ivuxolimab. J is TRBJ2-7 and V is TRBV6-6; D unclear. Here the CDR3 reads CASSPDGSYEQYF. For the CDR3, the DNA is TGTGCCAGCAGTCCGGACGGCTCCTACGAGCAGTACTTC.